The clone carrying this T cell receptor (beta chain) occurred once. Its target is unknown. Different DNA sequences within this sample yield the same CDR3. This entry comes from a study of cytomegalovirus exposure and HLA in healthy donors. V lost 3 bases and J lost 5, with 8 bases in between. The germline gives CDR1 SGHNT, CDR2 YYREEE (reference sequence). The CDR3 sequence is 12 residues long. The study's findings and limits: Across donors, sequencing depth was assumed by presence/absence analyses to be roughly uniform. Later on, analysis showed that most CMV-associated TCR beta chains appeared to be HLA-restricted.

PCR used 60 Vbeta primers and 13 Jbeta primers. Measured with immunoSEQ multiplex PCR; TCRdb has only the in-frame clones, and not every one. The data show fewer than 150,000 clones, 80% seen once. V usage is TRBV5-4 and J usage is TRBJ1-1; D not resolved. This receptor was obtained from a man aged 30-40 years in good health and CMV-seronegative. The sequencing sample was made of PBMCs. As DNA, the CDR3 is TGTGCCAGCAGCTCCGTCGGTACTGAAGCTTTCTTT. Its translation is CASSSVGTEAFF.